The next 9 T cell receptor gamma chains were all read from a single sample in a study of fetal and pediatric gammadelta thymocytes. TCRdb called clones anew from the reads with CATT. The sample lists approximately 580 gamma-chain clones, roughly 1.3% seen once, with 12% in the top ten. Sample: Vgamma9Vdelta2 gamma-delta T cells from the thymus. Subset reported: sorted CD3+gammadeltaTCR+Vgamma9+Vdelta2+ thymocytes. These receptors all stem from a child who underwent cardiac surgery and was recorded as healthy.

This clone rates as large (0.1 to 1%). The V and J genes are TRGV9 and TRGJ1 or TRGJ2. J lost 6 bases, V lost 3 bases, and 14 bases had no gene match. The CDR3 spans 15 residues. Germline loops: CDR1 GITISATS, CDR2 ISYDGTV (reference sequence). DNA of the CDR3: TGTGCCTTGTGGGAGAGCTGGTTACGCCCTTATAAGAAACTCTTT. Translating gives CALWESWLRPYKKLF.

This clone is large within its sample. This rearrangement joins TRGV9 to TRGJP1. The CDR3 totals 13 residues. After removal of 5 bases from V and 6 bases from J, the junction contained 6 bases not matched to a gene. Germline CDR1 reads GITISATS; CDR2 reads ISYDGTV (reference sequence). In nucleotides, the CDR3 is TGTGCCTTGTGGGCCTACCCTGGTTGGTTCAAGATATTT. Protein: CALWAYPGWFKIF.

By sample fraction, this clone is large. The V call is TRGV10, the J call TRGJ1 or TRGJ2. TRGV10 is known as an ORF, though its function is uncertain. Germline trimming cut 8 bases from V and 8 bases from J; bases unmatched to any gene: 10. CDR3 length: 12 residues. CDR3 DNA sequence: TGTGCTGCGTGGGATCCACGAAATAAGAAACTCTTT. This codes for CAAWDPRNKKLF.

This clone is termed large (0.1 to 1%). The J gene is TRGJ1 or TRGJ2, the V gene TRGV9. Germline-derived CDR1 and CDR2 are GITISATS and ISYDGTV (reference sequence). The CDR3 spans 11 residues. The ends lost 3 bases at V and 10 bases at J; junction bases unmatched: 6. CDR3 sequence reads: CALWEFRKKLF. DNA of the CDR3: TGTGCCTTGTGGGAGTTCCGCAAGAAACTCTTT.

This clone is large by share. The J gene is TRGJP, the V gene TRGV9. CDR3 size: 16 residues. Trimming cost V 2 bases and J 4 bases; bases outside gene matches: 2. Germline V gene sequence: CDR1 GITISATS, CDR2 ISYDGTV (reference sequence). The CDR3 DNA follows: TGTGCCTTGTGGGAGGGACAAGAGTTGGGCAAAAAAATCAAGGTATTT. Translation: CALWEGQELGKKIKVF.

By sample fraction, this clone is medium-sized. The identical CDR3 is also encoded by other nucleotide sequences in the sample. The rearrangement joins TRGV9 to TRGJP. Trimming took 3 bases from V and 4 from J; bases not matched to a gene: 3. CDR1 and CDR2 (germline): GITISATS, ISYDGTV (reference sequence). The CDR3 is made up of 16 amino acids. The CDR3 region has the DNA TGTGCCTTGTGGGAGATACAAGAGTTGGGCAAAAAAATCAAGGTATTT. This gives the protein CALWEIQELGKKIKVF.

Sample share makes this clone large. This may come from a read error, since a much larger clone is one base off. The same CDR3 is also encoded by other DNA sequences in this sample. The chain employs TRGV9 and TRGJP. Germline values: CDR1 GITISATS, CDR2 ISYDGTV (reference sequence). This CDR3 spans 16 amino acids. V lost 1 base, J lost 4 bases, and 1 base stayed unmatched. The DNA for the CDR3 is TGTGCCTTGTGGGAGGTTCAAGAGTTGGGCAAAAAAATCAAGGTATTT. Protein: CALWEVQELGKKIKVF.

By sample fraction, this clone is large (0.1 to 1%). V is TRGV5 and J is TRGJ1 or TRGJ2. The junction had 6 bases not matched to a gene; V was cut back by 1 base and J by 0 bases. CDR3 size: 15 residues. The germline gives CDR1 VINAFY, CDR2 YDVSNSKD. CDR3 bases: TGTGCCACCTGGGACAGAAAAGCGAATTATTATAAGAAACTCTTT. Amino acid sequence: CATWDRKANYYKKLF.

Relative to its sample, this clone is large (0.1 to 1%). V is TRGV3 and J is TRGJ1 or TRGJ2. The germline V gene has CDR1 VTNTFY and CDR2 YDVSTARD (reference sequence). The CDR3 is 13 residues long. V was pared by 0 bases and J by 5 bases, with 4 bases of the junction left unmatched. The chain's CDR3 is CATWDRQHYKKLF. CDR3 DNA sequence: TGTGCCACCTGGGACAGGCAACATTATAAGAAACTCTTT.